One sample yielded the 18 T cell receptor beta chains listed below, sequenced in a study of blood T cells in healthy people across ages. Combining a sample-barcoded 5' primer with a J-beta primer mix, a second PCR ran for about 6 to 12 cycles. Using its own MiXCR run on the 5' RACE reads, TCRdb lists one record per CDR3 protein. This table holds about a million distinct CDR3 sequences, roughly two fifths found once. Sequencing input: blood. The receptors were gathered from a man younger than 35 in good health.

The genes are TRBV9 and TRBJ2-5; D gene unclear. Trimming took off 6 bases at V and 11 bases at J, with 20 bases between the two ends. The V gene's germline CDR1 is SGDLS and CDR2 YYNGEE. The CDR3 has 13 amino acids. The DNA for the CDR3 is TGTGCCAGCACAGAAGACCCTCTGAGTGAGCAGTACTTC. Residues: CASTEDPLSEQYF.

This chain joins TRBV4-1 and TRBJ1-1; 9 nucleotides agree with TRBD1. V gave up 1 base and J gave up 4 bases; unmatched junction bases: 4. Looked up from germline, CDR1 is MGHRA and CDR2 is YSYEKL. The CDR3 totals 15 residues. The CDR3 DNA reads TGCGCCAGCAGCCAAGGGACAGGGGATGGCACTGAAGCTTTCTTT. Translating gives CASSQGTGDGTEAFF.

This clonotype showed up just a few times. This sequence joins TRBV12-3 or TRBV12-4 and TRBJ2-1, with TRBD2 as a possible D gene (7 bases). V was pared by 5 bases and J by 9 bases, with 14 bases between. The CDR3 loop spans 13 amino acids. The chain's CDR3 is CASSVGGPFEQFF. The DNA for the CDR3 is TGTGCCAGCAGTGTGGGGGGGCCCTTTGAGCAGTTCTTC.

The chain couples TRBV5-1 to TRBJ2-4; D remains ambiguous. CDR1 SGHRS and CDR2 YFSETQ come from the germline V gene. The CDR3 is 15 amino acids. Trimming cost V 4 bases and J 0 bases, with 11 bases left between them. CDR3 residues: CASSRQMGAKNIQYF. The CDR3 DNA follows: TGCGCCAGCAGCCGTCAAATGGGAGCCAAAAACATTCAGTACTTC.

This clonotype was counted only a few times. The V gene is TRBV2, the J gene TRBJ2-1, with 9 bases aligning to TRBD1. Germline V gene data show CDR1 as SNHLY and CDR2 as FYNNEI. The CDR3 loop spans 14 amino acids. Trimming cost V 5 bases and J 8 bases; bases outside gene matches: 7. CDR3 DNA sequence: TGTGCCAGCAGTACACAGGGGGCTGTGGATGAGCAGTTCTTC. As protein: CASSTQGAVDEQFF.

This rearrangement joins TRBV9 to TRBJ2-1, with 10 bases that match TRBD2. CDR3 length: 15 residues. Germline-derived CDR1 and CDR2 are SGDLS and YYNGEE. Germline trimming cut 1 base from V and 7 bases from J; bases unmatched to any gene: 5. CDR3 amino acids: CASSVTSGMWNEQFF. In nucleotides, the CDR3 is TGTGCCAGCAGCGTAACTAGCGGGATGTGGAATGAGCAGTTCTTC.

In this sample, this clonotype turned up a few times. The V and J genes are TRBV6-2 or TRBV6-3 and TRBJ2-6; tentative D call: TRBD1 (6 bases). Germline V gene sequence: CDR1 MNHEY, CDR2 SVGEGT. The CDR3 consists of 18 residues. V was pared by 1 base and J by 0 bases, with 13 bases between. CDR3: CASSYYRAFRSGANVLTF. CDR3 DNA sequence: TGTGCCAGCAGTTACTACAGGGCGTTCCGCTCTGGGGCCAACGTCCTGACTTTC.

A single count supports this clonotype. The chain combines TRBV5-1 with TRBJ2-7, with D perhaps TRBD2 (7 bases). Trimming took 4 bases from V and 7 from J, leaving 18 bases between them. Germline V gene lookup returns CDR1 SGHRS and CDR2 YFSETQ. The CDR3 is 14 amino acids. DNA of the CDR3: TGCGCCAGCAGCGTTTCACGGGGGGACAATGAGCAGTACTTC. Residues: CASSVSRGDNEQYF. The full variable domain, completed using reference TRBV5-1 and TRBJ2-7, is KAGVTQTPRYLIKTRGQQVTLSCSPISGHRSVSWYQQTPGQGLQFLFEYFSETQRNKGNFPGRFSGRQFSNSRSEMNVSTLELGDSALYLCASSVSRGDNEQYFGPGTRLTVT.

This clonotype appeared a few times. The rearrangement uses TRBV5-1 and TRBJ2-1; no clear D. In germline, CDR1 is SGHRS, CDR2 YFSETQ. V was trimmed by 3 bases and J by 2 bases, leaving 6 bases between them. This CDR3 region has 13 residues. CDR3 region: CASSYRTYNEQFF. CDR3 sequence (DNA): TGCGCCAGCAGCTACCGAACCTACAATGAGCAGTTCTTC.

This chain connects TRBV29-1 to TRBJ2-1; D might be TRBD1 (5 bases). Germline V gene sequence: CDR1 SQVTM, CDR2 ANQGSEA. The V end was cut by 5 bases, the J end by 10 bases, with 21 bases between. The CDR3 is made up of 14 amino acids. This CDR3 is CSVTTAYSAREQFF. In DNA form, the CDR3 reads TGCAGCGTTACGACAGCTTACTCCGCTCGGGAGCAGTTCTTC.

Comment on this clonotype: The DNA is left out, because the CDR3 cannot be placed on it with certainty; the CDR3 is given as TCRdb lists it. This chain uses TRBV11-2 with TRBJ2-2; the table's TRBD1 call for D was not verified on the DNA. Germline values: CDR1 SGHAT, CDR2 FQNNGV. 16 amino acids form the CDR3, both terminal residues included. CDR3 region: CASSLVGPGENGELFF.

This chain links TRBV19 with TRBJ1-2, with unresolved D. The CDR3 covers 15 residues. V was clipped by 6 bases and J by 0 bases, with 14 bases between them. Germline CDR1 and CDR2: LNHDA and SQIVND (reference sequence). CDR3 region: CASRNGVTANYGYTF. The CDR3 DNA reads as TGTGCCAGTAGGAACGGTGTAACAGCTAACTATGGCTACACCTTC.

The J gene is TRBJ2-7, the V gene TRBV12-3 or TRBV12-4; 7 bases line up with TRBD1. The CDR3 contains 13 residues. Losses at the gene ends were 6 bases for V and 2 bases for J; bases not matched to a gene: 4. In DNA, the CDR3 is TGTGCCAGCAGCGTGACAGGGCCCTACGAGCAGTACTTC. It encodes CASSVTGPYEQYF.

The chain combines TRBV6-1 with TRBJ2-4; 10 bases are shared with TRBD1. V trimming: 3 bases; J trimming: 6 bases; junction bases outside the gene matches: 11. From germline, CDR1 is MNHNS and CDR2 SASEGT. This CDR3 spans 17 amino acids. DNA of the CDR3: TGTGCCAGCAGTGACAGCGGCTCTAGGACAGGGGGAAACATTCAGTACTTC. The encoded protein is CASSDSGSRTGGNIQYF.

The chain combines TRBV20-1 with TRBJ1-2; 9 positions agree with TRBD1. After removal of 6 bases from V and 8 bases from J, the junction contained 10 bases not matched to a gene. The CDR3 is 13 amino acids. Germline V CDR1 and CDR2: DFQATT, SNEGSKA (reference sequence). The CDR3 DNA reads as TGCAGTGCCCGCCCACAGGGGGCGGGGGGCTACACCTTC. It is translated as CSARPQGAGGYTF.

This clonotype showed up just once. The chain links TRBV15 to TRBJ1-4; TRBD1 agrees at 8 bases. CDR1 and CDR2 (germline): LNHNV, YYDKDF (reference sequence). The ends lost 5 bases at V and 0 bases at J; junction bases unmatched: 14. The CDR3 loop spans 19 amino acids. The CDR3 here is CATSGGQGGVRTTNEKLFF. The CDR3 coding sequence is TGTGCCACCAGCGGAGGACAGGGAGGGGTTCGGACAACTAATGAAAAACTGTTTTTT.

This clonotype came up many times. The chain carries TRBV20-1 and TRBJ1-1; 10 positions agree with TRBD1. The junction had 4 bases not matched to a gene; V was cut back by 6 bases and J by 0 bases. CDR1 is DFQATT and CDR2 is SNEGSKA in the germline V gene (reference sequence). CDR3 length: 14 residues. DNA for the CDR3: TGCAGTGCCCGGGGACAGGGGATGAACACTGAAGCTTTCTTT. The encoded protein is CSARGQGMNTEAFF.

The J gene is TRBJ2-7, the V gene TRBV20-1; TRBD1 matches 9 bases. Germline V lookup: CDR1 DFQATT, CDR2 SNEGSKA (reference sequence). The CDR3 runs 15 residues. V was pared by 3 bases and J by 3 bases, with 9 bases of the junction left unmatched. The CDR3 bases are TGCAGTGCTAGGGGACAGGGCAAGGTGCGCTACGAGCAGTACTTC. It is translated as CSARGQGKVRYEQYF.